The text below deals with one TCR beta chain. The target antigen is unknown. TCRdb's table, derived via immunoSEQ multiplex PCR, lists solely in-frame clones and lacks some. The data contain around 150,000 clones, 90% to 95% of them singletons. The entry originates in a study of T cell responses to AZD1222 COVID-19 vaccine. Findings of the study overall: Mapped onto spike, vaccine-associated CD4 TCRs spanned it and were dominant at 160-218 and 743-854. Donor demographics were predominantly white British with a female majority; clonal diversity may be underestimated.

Looked up from germline, CDR1 is SGHTA and CDR2 is FQGNSA. The CDR3 spans 13 residues. The V end was cut by 6 bases, the J end by 3 bases, with 10 bases between. The sample here was peripheral blood, taken 28 days after the second AZD1222 dose. The sequence derives from an adult who received the AZD1222 COVID-19 vaccine. The J gene is TRBJ2-3, the V gene TRBV7-2; no clear D gene. The chain's CDR3 is CASRPPDTDTQYF. The CDR3 DNA follows: TGTGCCAGCAGGCCTCCGGATACAGATACGCAGTATTTT.